Included here is one TCR beta chain sequence, with context. Its antigen remains unidentified. No much larger clonotype is one base removed from it; base qualities were not supplied. TCRbeta CDR3 regions were amplified from genomic DNA using the immunoSEQ Assay, a bias-controlled multiplex PCR. The source study handled its data this way. The number of nucleated cells in each sample was estimated by amplification of reference gene primers within the assay. To quantify the absolute abundance of each unique TCRbeta CDR3 rearrangement, sequence reads were collapsed and filtered. For each sample, productive Simpson clonality was calculated as the square root of Simpson's diversity index across productive rearrangements. Here the immuneACCESS table is served through TCRdb, limited to in-frame sequences with V and J called. Missing clones are a known gap in these copies; in checked studies unresolved V genes cover under half, and the rest lacks a known reason. That table furnishes V, J and clone size, whereas the DNA furnished D and trimming. The sample table records about 98,000 clones; 81% of these occur just once. Approximately 4% of the sample lies in the top ten.

Collaborating institutions collected whole blood in K2EDTA tubes following their own protocols. For TCRbeta analysis, collaborators shipped samples in one of three forms: frozen whole blood, isolated PBMCs, or DNA extracted from either of those sample types. From the germline V gene (reference sequence), CDR1 is MNHNY and CDR2 is SVGAGI. Trimming accounts for 6 bases at V and 6 bases at J, while the number of junction bases matched to no gene is 6. The CDR3 starts with the cysteine, ends with the phenylalanine, and has 14 residues. Just the 42-base CDR3 DNA is kept, in frame starting at base 1. This specimen comes from a study of blood T cell repertoires in COVID-19 (dated by TCRdb to the early 2020s). General notes on the study: Samples covering the acute and convalescent phases of COVID-19 were provided by collaborators in the United States, Italy and Spain. HLA class I and class II types, where available, came from metadata supplied by the sample provider rather than from assay-based typing. The prospective study material was composed of cDNA or gDNA derived from T cells, B-cell-depleted T cells, or PBMCs. The repertoires were released in a freely available public database intended as a resource for research on the immune response to SARS-CoV-2. The dataset comprised deeply sampled blood TCRbeta repertoires from subjects exposed to, actively infected with, or recovered from COVID-19. Samples were obtained from the ongoing ImmuneRACE study (first 160 participants) and from over a thousand subjects provided by 6 global collaborators. The sample metadata nearly always contained a de-identified subject ID, COVID-19 status, age in years and sex.

Broad study findings and their caveats: The quantity of clinical and demographic metadata differed by source and by participant and was supplied without curation.

This TCR came from a man aged 60 to 75 with acute or convalescent COVID-19. The sample comprised peripheral blood. The sequence joins TRBV6-6 to TRBJ1-4; the junction holds 8 bases that match TRBD1. CDR3 sequence: CASRDRVRDEKLFF. The sequenced DNA: TGTGCCAGCAGGGACAGGGTGAGGGATGAAAAACTGTTTTTT.